The 10 T cell receptor beta chains presented below share a single source sample, sequenced in a study of tumor-infiltrating lymphocytes in primary liver carcinoma. The input was approximately 500 ng total RNA; TCR beta cDNA was made from it with a constant-region primer. Modified slightly, ARM-PCR produced TCR beta libraries over three nested multiplex PCR rounds. The opening two PCR rounds, about 10 cycles each, paired TRBV1-TRBV30 forward primers with a C-beta reverse primer. Via MiXCR, TCRdb re-called the multiplex PCR reads, giving one row per CDR3 protein. This sample has 110,000 or so distinct CDR3 sequences, with approximately 78% found just once. Investigators took RNA and DNA out together from approximately 22-30 mg of unsorted bulk tissue. Material: liver tumor tissue from sampling region 3. Described subset: tumor region T3, left-lateral pole. The origin of the receptors is a man in his forties with primary liver carcinoma and hepatitis B virus infection.

Points on this clonotype: Given the absence of the conserved phenylalanine or tryptophan at the CDR3 end, a read error is likely. V is TRBV12-3 or TRBV12-4 and J is TRBJ1-1; no clear D gene. V was pared by 9 bases and J by 6 bases, with 20 bases between. The CDR3 spans 14 residues. CDR3 sequence (DNA): TGTGCCAGTACCCCGGGTCTAACTGTCGCTGAAGCTTTCTCT. It encodes CASTPGLTVAEAFS.

The J gene is TRBJ2-2, the V gene TRBV7-9; D is possibly TRBD1 or TRBD2 (5 bases each). The V and J ends lost 10 bases and 8 bases respectively, with 23 bases between them. The CDR3 covers 15 residues. CDR1 SEHNR and CDR2 FQNEAQ come from the germline V gene (reference sequence). CDR3 DNA: TGTGCCACCATCGCCGGGGCAGGGATGGCAGGGGAGCTGTTTTTT. Protein product: CATIAGAGMAGELFF.

In this sample, this clonotype turned up once. One end of the junction varies from germline; a read error may be responsible. The V call is TRBV6-6, the J call TRBJ2-7, with D perhaps matching TRBD2 (5 bases). CDR3 length equals 16 residues. Germline values: CDR1 MNHNY, CDR2 SVGAGI (reference sequence). The CDR3 DNA is TGTGTCAGCGGTCATCGAGCGGAAGGGCCTACCTACGAGGAGTACTTC. Translated: CVSGHRAEGPTYEEYF.

The V call is TRBV20-1, the J call TRBJ2-1, with D possibly called TRBD1 or TRBD2 (5 bases each). Trimming removed 2 bases from V and 0 bases from J, with 14 bases in between. Germline V lookup: CDR1 DFQATT, CDR2 SNEGSKA (reference sequence). The CDR3 loop spans 16 amino acids. The CDR3 reads CSARPGGTSSYNEQFF. The CDR3 DNA follows: TGCAGTGCTAGACCTGGGGGTACTAGCTCCTACAATGAGCAGTTCTTC.

The J gene is TRBJ2-7, the V gene TRBV10-2, with 12 bases lining up with TRBD2. Germline V gene sequence: CDR1 WSHSY, CDR2 SAAADI. V dropped 7 bases and J dropped 5; count of bases not matched to a gene: 15. This CDR3 is built from 17 residues. Written as DNA, the CDR3 is TGCGCCAGCACCTCATCCGGGCCTAGCGGGAGGGTCAACGAGCAGTACTTC. Encoded protein: CASTSSGPSGRVNEQYF.

This chain uses TRBV5-4 with TRBJ1-5; D remains ambiguous. The CDR3 contains 15 residues. Trimming removed 6 bases at V and 0 bases at J, with 13 bases between. Germline values: CDR1 SGHNT, CDR2 YYREEE (reference sequence). For the CDR3, the DNA is TGTGCCAGCAACCGCGACGAAAATAGCAATCAGCCCCAGCATTTT. It yields the protein CASNRDENSNQPQHF.

A note on this clonotype: A much bigger clone sits one base away, suggesting this may be a read error. V gene TRBV25-1 combines with J gene TRBJ1-1; no reliable D call. This CDR3 has 13 amino acids. Germline CDR1 and CDR2: MGHDK and SYGVNS. Trimming pared 4 bases from V and 6 bases from J, leaving 12 bases between. The CDR3 loop reads CASSGMGDSEAFF. The CDR3 DNA reads as TGTGCCAGCAGTGGGATGGGAGACTCTGAAGCTTTCTTT.

In the case of this clonotype: The CDR3 ends on some other residue instead of the conserved phenylalanine or tryptophan, so this is likely a read error. The chain combines TRBV20-1 with TRBJ2-1; 8 bases are a match to TRBD2. In germline, CDR1 is DFQATT, CDR2 SNEGSKA (reference sequence). V dropped 3 bases and J dropped 12; count of bases not matched to a gene: 19. The CDR3 spans 16 residues. The CDR3 bases are TGCAGTGCTAGTCCCCTGGGACTAACGGGAGGGCTCGGGCAGTTCATC. It is translated as CSASPLGLTGGLGQFI.

This clonotype was observed many times. V is TRBV14 and J is TRBJ1-6; 8 bases match TRBD1. The ends lost 3 bases at V and 7 bases at J; junction bases unmatched: 5. Germline values: CDR1 SGHDN, CDR2 FVKESK. The CDR3 length is 15 residues. CDR3 loop: CASSHRQGQNSPLHF. DNA for the CDR3: TGTGCCAGCAGCCACAGACAGGGGCAGAATTCACCCCTCCACTTT.

V and J are TRBV11-2 and TRBJ2-1; 7 bases match TRBD2. Germline CDR1 is SGHAT and CDR2 is FQNNGV. After removal of 0 bases from V and 4 bases from J, the junction contained 9 bases not matched to a gene. The CDR3 loop spans 17 amino acids. CDR3 sequence: CASSLDRGGSSYNEQFF. CDR3 DNA: TGTGCCAGCAGCTTAGATAGGGGCGGGAGCTCATACAATGAGCAGTTCTTC.